A single sample gave rise to the 11 T cell receptor beta chains below, sequenced in a study of shared clonotypes between healthy human individuals. Naive CD8 cells lacked CD45RO, underwent positive selection for CCR7 and left out terminally differentiated effector memory CD45RA+ cells. Clones were sequenced by immunoSEQ multiplex PCR, and TCRdb holds only the in-frame ones, with some missing. This table holds around 1,900,000 clones, 93% found once. The sequenced sample consisted of naive CD8+ T cells from PBMCs. The receptors come from a man between 18 and 35 years old in good health. Some clones in this sample may be carry-over from other donors' samples.

The rearrangement joins TRBV19 to TRBJ2-7; D might be TRBD1 (5 bases). This CDR3 is 15 amino acids long. Germline V gene sequence: CDR1 LNHDA, CDR2 SQIVND (reference sequence). The V end lost 1 base, the J end lost 1 base, and 11 bases lay between the germline ends. CDR3 DNA sequence: TGTGCCAGTAGTATAGGGCCAGGGCAGTCCTACGAGCAGTACTTC. Translation: CASSIGPGQSYEQYF. The whole variable domain, filled in from reference TRBV19 and TRBJ2-7, reads DGGITQSPKYLFRKEGQNVTLSCEQNLNHDAMYWYRQDPGQGLRLIYYSQIVNDFQKGDIAEGYSVSREKKESFPLTVTSAQKNPTAFYLCASSIGPGQSYEQYFGPGTRLTVT.

V usage is TRBV19 and J usage is TRBJ1-2; 8 nucleotides line up with TRBD1. The CDR3 spans 16 residues. The ends lost 7 bases at V and 4 bases at J; junction bases unmatched: 14. Germline loops: CDR1 LNHDA, CDR2 SQIVND (reference sequence). The CDR3 DNA is TGTGCCAGTATCGCAGGGGGCGATTCTCTAGGCTATGGCTACACCTTC. Encoded protein: CASIAGGDSLGYGYTF.

The rearrangement links TRBV7-9 to TRBJ2-1, with D tentatively TRBD1 or TRBD2 (5 bases each). This CDR3 is built from 18 residues. V was trimmed by 0 bases and J by 0 bases, leaving 15 bases between them. Germline V gives CDR1 SEHNR, CDR2 FQNEAQ (reference sequence). CDR3 amino acids: CASSLAGRRKSSYNEQFF. The CDR3 DNA sequence: TGTGCCAGCAGCTTAGCGGGACGGAGGAAGAGCTCCTACAATGAGCAGTTCTTC.

The V call is TRBV7-6, the J call TRBJ1-4, with no clear D. The germline V gene has CDR1 SGHVS and CDR2 FNYEAQ. This CDR3 region has 19 residues. Trimming took 1 base from V and 0 from J, leaving 18 bases between them. In DNA form, the CDR3 reads TGTGCCAGCAGCTTAGGTCCACGTACAGAACTAGCAACTAATGAAAAACTGTTTTTT. Translating it yields CASSLGPRTELATNEKLFF.

V gene TRBV27 combines with J gene TRBJ2-1; a weak D match, TRBD2 (5 bases). The V and J ends lost 2 bases and 6 bases respectively, with 14 bases between them. From germline, CDR1 is MNHEY and CDR2 SMNVEV (reference sequence). The CDR3 length is 15 residues. DNA for the CDR3: TGTGCCAGCAGTTTAGAGAACCGGGGAGCCAATGAGCAGTTCTTC. Its translation: CASSLENRGANEQFF.

The rearrangement links TRBV11-2 to TRBJ2-7; D is undetermined. From germline, CDR1 is SGHAT and CDR2 FQNNGV. Trimming removed 0 bases from V and 2 bases from J, with 14 bases in between. The CDR3 sequence is 16 residues long. The CDR3 reads CASSLDRTLGAYEQYF. The CDR3 DNA is TGTGCCAGCAGCTTAGACAGGACGTTGGGCGCCTACGAGCAGTACTTC.

The chain is built from TRBV4-1 and TRBJ2-7; no clear D. Trimming cost V 1 base and J 2 bases, with 9 bases left between them. The germline gives CDR1 MGHRA, CDR2 YSYEKL. The CDR3 spans 14 residues. As DNA, the CDR3 is TGCGCCAGCAGCCAAGCGCCAAGGGCCTACGAGCAGTACTTC. It is translated as CASSQAPRAYEQYF.

The chain combines TRBV27 with TRBJ2-2; no clear D gene. Trimming removed 1 base at V and 0 bases at J, with 6 bases between. Germline V gene sequence: CDR1 MNHEY, CDR2 SMNVEV (reference sequence). The CDR3 extends over 15 amino acids. In nucleotides, the CDR3 is TGTGCCAGCAGTTTATTTAGCCCGAACACCGGGGAGCTGTTTTTT. Translation: CASSLFSPNTGELFF.

V usage is TRBV28 and J usage is TRBJ1-5; TRBD1 matches 9 bases. This CDR3 is built from 14 residues. V lost 6 bases to trimming and J lost 5 bases; unmatched junction nucleotides: 5. Germline lookup yields CDR1 MDHEN and CDR2 SYDVKM. Written as DNA, the CDR3 is TGTGCCAGCAGCTCCGGGACAGGGCATCAGCCCCAGCATTTT. Translating gives CASSSGTGHQPQHF.

Details on this clone: Other DNA sequences in the same sample also yield this CDR3. This chain joins TRBV27 and TRBJ2-7; D is undetermined. Trimming pared 2 bases from V and 2 bases from J, leaving 10 bases between. Germline V gene data show CDR1 as MNHEY and CDR2 as SMNVEV (reference sequence). The CDR3 length is 14 residues. CDR3: CASSLRQTTYEQYF. The CDR3 nucleotides read TGTGCCAGCAGTTTAAGACAAACCACCTACGAGCAGTACTTC.

In the case of this clone: Other DNA sequences in the same sample also yield this CDR3. The V gene is TRBV27, the J gene TRBJ1-5, with unresolved D. V shed 6 bases and J shed 5 bases, with 11 bases lying between them. This CDR3 comprises 13 residues. CDR1 is MNHEY and CDR2 is SMNVEV in the germline V gene (reference sequence). The CDR3 DNA reads as TGTGCCAGCAGCCTCAGTCCTTATCAGCCCCAGCATTTT. This sequence encodes CASSLSPYQPQHF.